Below, one T cell receptor beta chain is given with its context. The data derive from a study of blood T cell repertoires in COVID-19. The wider study: T cells, B-cell-depleted T cells, or PBMCs supplied cDNA or gDNA.

Recruits, aged roughly 18 to 100 years, lived in 20 to 30 US areas. Participants' own reports of clinical history determined their cohort assignment. Two negative PCRs, clearance, or symptom resolution were required of recovered Cohort 3 donors. TCRdb's table, derived via immunoSEQ multiplex PCR, lists solely in-frame clones and lacks some. The profile shows approximately 260,000 clones, 65% to 85% of them singletons. The sequenced sample consisted of PBMCs or T cells enriched from blood (not recorded which). The sequence came from a man in his forties or fifties who had recovered from COVID-19.

This chain's CDR3 is CASTSGQWLETQYF. The CDR3 DNA follows: TGTGCCAGCACTAGCGGGCAATGGTTGGAGACCCAGTACTTC. This chain joins TRBV6-5 and TRBJ2-5, with TRBD2 identical over 8 bases. The J segment lost 5 bases and the V segment lost 7 bases, leaving 9 bases of the junction unmatched. The germline gives CDR1 MNHEY, CDR2 SVGAGI. The CDR3 runs 14 residues.